Each of the 5 T cell receptor beta chains below was sequenced from the same sample in a study of blood T cell repertoires in COVID-19. The protocol was immunoSEQ multiplex PCR, while the TCRdb copy is restricted to in-frame clones and leaves out a portion. The sample contains approximately 100,000 clones, roughly 90% of which appear only once. The sequenced sample was peripheral blood. The receptors derive from a human donor with COVID-19, enrolled during active disease. The donor label of this sample is uncertain.

J is TRBJ2-2 and V is TRBV2; D is unresolved. The CDR3 sequence is 14 residues long. V lost 5 bases and J lost 1, with 8 bases in between. Germline-derived CDR1 and CDR2 are SNHLY and FYNNEI. CDR3 DNA: TGTGCCAGCAGTACTTCCCAGAACACCGGGGAGCTGTTTTTT. Protein sequence: CASSTSQNTGELFF.

The V gene is TRBV27, the J gene TRBJ1-2, with 10 bases lining up with TRBD1. Germline V gene lookup returns CDR1 MNHEY and CDR2 SMNVEV (reference sequence). This CDR3 is 15 amino acids long. V trimming: 3 bases; J trimming: 8 bases; junction bases outside the gene matches: 9. CDR3 region: CASSFQDRGTGGYTF. CDR3 bases: TGTGCCAGCAGTTTTCAGGACAGGGGGACGGGGGGCTACACCTTC.

This chain connects TRBV5-1 to TRBJ2-3, with 7 bases that match TRBD2. Germline-derived CDR1 and CDR2 are SGHRS and YFSETQ. The CDR3 loop spans 14 amino acids. V dropped 0 bases and J dropped 10; count of bases not matched to a gene: 8. The CDR3: CASSLEEGRAPQYF. The CDR3 DNA follows: TGCGCCAGCAGCTTGGAAGAGGGGAGGGCTCCGCAGTATTTT.

The rearrangement links TRBV6-5 to TRBJ2-5, with a possible D match to TRBD1 (6 bases). Per germline, CDR1 MNHEY and CDR2 SVGAGI. Trimming left V 5 bases short and J 3 bases short, with 16 bases between. The CDR3 consists of 15 residues. The CDR3 sequence is CASSRGTTWKETQYF. The DNA for the CDR3 is TGTGCCAGCAGTAGAGGGACAACATGGAAAGAGACCCAGTACTTC.

The rearrangement uses TRBV5-1 and TRBJ2-2; D remains ambiguous. V was cut by 0 bases and J by 7 bases, with 10 bases left in between. The CDR3 runs to 14 residues. Germline CDR1 SGHRS, CDR2 YFSETQ. The CDR3 here is CASSLGGEVGELFF. CDR3 coding DNA: TGCGCCAGCAGCTTGGGCGGAGAAGTCGGGGAGCTGTTTTTT.